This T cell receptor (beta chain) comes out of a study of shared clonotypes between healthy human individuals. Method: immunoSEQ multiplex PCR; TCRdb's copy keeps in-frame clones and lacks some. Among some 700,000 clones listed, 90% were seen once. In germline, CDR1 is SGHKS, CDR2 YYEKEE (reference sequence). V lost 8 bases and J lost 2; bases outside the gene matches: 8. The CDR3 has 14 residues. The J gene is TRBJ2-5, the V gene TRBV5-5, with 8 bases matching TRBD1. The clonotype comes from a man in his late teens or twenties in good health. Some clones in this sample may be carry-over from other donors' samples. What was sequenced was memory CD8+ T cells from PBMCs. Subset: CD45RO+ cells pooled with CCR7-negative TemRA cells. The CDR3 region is CASLQGVTQETQYF. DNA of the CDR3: TGTGCCAGTTTACAGGGGGTAACACAAGAGACCCAGTACTTC.